Presented here are 30 T cell receptor beta chains from one specimen sequenced in a study of T cell responses to AZD1222 COVID-19 vaccine. Generated by immunoSEQ multiplex PCR, the TCRdb table keeps only in-frame clones and is missing some. The table includes 85,000 to 100,000 clones, 85% to 90% detected once. The sequenced sample was peripheral blood, obtained on day 0 of AZD1222 vaccination. The receptors originated from an adult in good health.

The V call is TRBV29-1, the J call TRBJ1-4, with a tentative D call TRBD1 (5 bases). Germline CDR1 SQVTM, CDR2 ANQGSEA. The CDR3 sequence is 14 residues long. The ends were cut back, 4 bases at V and 8 bases at J, with 17 bases in the middle. The DNA of the CDR3 is TGCAGCGTTGGGGGCCAGGGCCGTGACGAAAAACTGTTTTTT. Protein: CSVGGQGRDEKLFF.

The V call is TRBV23-1, the J call TRBJ1-5; possible D gene TRBD1, 6 bases. TRBV23-1 is annotated as an ORF whose role is uncertain. The CDR3 sequence is 14 residues long. V was trimmed by 2 bases and J by 7 bases, leaving 12 bases between them. CDR3 DNA: TGCGCCAGCAGTCAAGGGAACAGGGACCAGCCCCAGCATTTT. Its protein is CASSQGNRDQPQHF.

The chain has TRBV3-1 (or the pseudogene TRBV3-2) and TRBJ1-2, with a weak D call TRBD1 (6 bases). Trimming shortened V by 4 bases and J by 6 bases, and 12 bases separated the two germline ends. The CDR3 loop spans 13 amino acids. The V gene's germline CDR1 is LGHDT and CDR2 YNNKEL (reference sequence). The CDR3 loop is CASSPDRIHGYTF. DNA for the CDR3: TGTGCCAGCAGCCCTGACAGGATCCATGGCTACACCTTC.

The chain links TRBV19 to TRBJ2-1; 8 nucleotides match TRBD2. Per the germline V gene, CDR1 is LNHDA and CDR2 is SQIVND (reference sequence). This CDR3 region has 17 residues. V dropped 4 bases and J dropped 0; count of bases not matched to a gene: 8. CDR3 sequence reads: CASSNFGGRSSYNEQFF. DNA of the CDR3: TGTGCCAGTAGTAATTTCGGCGGGAGGAGCTCCTACAATGAGCAGTTCTTC.

Only one count was recorded for this clone. V usage is TRBV29-1 and J usage is TRBJ1-5; D gene uncertain. The germline CDR1 and CDR2 sequences are SQVTM and ANQGSEA. This CDR3 has 11 residues. Trimming removed 8 bases at V and 3 bases at J, with 8 bases between. Here the CDR3 DNA reads TGCAGCACCCCCTACAATCAGCCCCAGCATTTT. As protein: CSTPYNQPQHF.

The rearrangement joins TRBV5-1 to TRBJ1-3; no reliable D call. V was clipped by 0 bases and J by 4 bases, with 5 bases between them. There are 13 residues in the CDR3. Germline CDR1 is SGHRS and CDR2 is YFSETQ. The CDR3 loop reads CASSLGAGNTIYF. The CDR3 region has the DNA TGCGCCAGCAGCTTGGGCGCGGGAAACACCATATATTTT.

A few counts support this clone. The rearrangement links TRBV4-1 to TRBJ1-2; 8 bases fit TRBD1. The junction had 3 bases not matched to a gene; V was cut back by 6 bases and J by 0 bases. In germline, CDR1 is MGHRA, CDR2 YSYEKL. This CDR3 has 14 amino acids. The CDR3 region has the DNA TGCGCCAGCAGTCCGGACAGGGCTAACTATGGCTACACCTTC. Translating it yields CASSPDRANYGYTF.

The chain links TRBV28 to TRBJ2-3; D is undetermined. The V end lost 6 bases, the J end lost 6 bases, and 19 bases lay between the germline ends. Germline values: CDR1 MDHEN, CDR2 SYDVKM. The CDR3 covers 15 residues. The CDR3 region is CASSKSGSRADTQYF. The CDR3 coding sequence is TGTGCCAGCAGCAAATCCGGGTCCCGGGCTGATACGCAGTATTTT.

Written as DNA, the CDR3 is TGTGCCGCGGCGCAACAGTTTAACACTGAAGCTTTCTTT. Amino acid sequence: CAAAQQFNTEAFF. This chain connects TRBV6-5 to TRBJ1-1, with D uncertain. The CDR3 spans 13 residues. V was trimmed by 11 bases and J by 2 bases, leaving 15 bases between them. The germline CDR1 and CDR2 sequences are MNHEY and SVGAGI.

The chain couples TRBV28 to TRBJ1-5, with D tentatively TRBD1 (5 bases). V lost 3 bases and J lost 1, with 16 bases in between. Germline V gives CDR1 MDHEN, CDR2 SYDVKM. This CDR3 comprises 17 residues. CDR3 region: CASSFLGRGPSNQPQHF. CDR3 coding DNA: TGTGCCAGCAGTTTTCTTGGAAGGGGACCCAGCAATCAGCCCCAGCATTTT.

The chain is built from TRBV28 and TRBJ2-5; a weak D match, TRBD1 (6 bases). Germline assignment: CDR1 MDHEN and CDR2 SYDVKM. The CDR3 is made up of 15 amino acids. Deletions cut 2 bases from V and 2 bases from J, with 12 bases between. CDR3 sequence reads: CASSLGPGAQETQYF. The DNA for the CDR3 is TGTGCCAGCAGTTTAGGGCCAGGGGCACAAGAGACCCAGTACTTC.

CDR3 loop: CASSLSGGGQETQYF. Here the CDR3 DNA reads TGTGCCAGCAGTTTGTCAGGGGGGGGCCAAGAGACCCAGTACTTC. V usage is TRBV28 and J usage is TRBJ2-5; D possibly uses TRBD1 or TRBD2 (7 bases each). CDR3 length: 15 residues. Germline V gives CDR1 MDHEN, CDR2 SYDVKM. The V gene lost 3 bases and the J gene lost 1 base, with 12 bases spanning the gap.

This clone was seen once. The gene calls are TRBV2 and TRBJ1-4; weak D call: TRBD1 (6 bases). With 6 bases removed from V and 8 bases from J, the gap between germline ends came to 13 bases. The CDR3 loop spans 13 amino acids. Germline V CDR1 and CDR2: SNHLY, FYNNEI. The CDR3 here is CASRRGGVEKLFF. Written as DNA, the CDR3 is TGTGCCAGCAGGAGAGGGGGAGTAGAAAAACTGTTTTTT.

V usage is TRBV14 and J usage is TRBJ2-1, with TRBD2 matching 10 bases. The germline CDR1 and CDR2 sequences are SGHDN and FVKESK. The V and J ends lost 4 bases and 2 bases, in that order; junction bases with no gene match: 2. The CDR3 sequence is 15 residues long. The CDR3 DNA reads as TGTGCCAGCAGCCTTCTAGCGGGAGCCTACAATGAGCAGTTCTTC. Its translation is CASSLLAGAYNEQFF.

This sequence joins TRBV3-1 (or the pseudogene TRBV3-2) and TRBJ1-2, with TRBD1 matching over 9 bases. CDR1 and CDR2 (germline): LGHDT, YNNKEL (reference sequence). There are 15 residues in the CDR3. V trimming: 3 bases; J trimming: 5 bases; junction bases outside the gene matches: 7. Here the CDR3 reads CASSHFDRGNYGYTF. The CDR3 DNA is TGTGCCAGCAGCCATTTCGACAGGGGGAATTATGGCTACACCTTC.

This clone was observed a single time. The rearrangement links TRBV29-1 to TRBJ2-7, with TRBD1 matching 11 bases. This CDR3 spans 14 amino acids. V lost 7 bases to trimming and J lost 2 bases; unmatched junction nucleotides: 7. The germline V gene encodes CDR1 SQVTM and CDR2 ANQGSEA. The CDR3 loop reads CSAVDRGPAYEQYF. CDR3 DNA: TGCAGCGCCGTGGACAGGGGGCCCGCCTACGAGCAGTACTTC.

CDR3 protein: CASKDTGPNTEAFF. CDR3 sequence (DNA): TGTGCCAGTAAAGACACAGGGCCGAACACTGAAGCTTTCTTT. The chain joins TRBV2 to TRBJ1-1, with D maybe TRBD1 (6 bases). This CDR3 region has 14 residues. Germline lookup yields CDR1 SNHLY and CDR2 FYNNEI. V lost 9 bases, J lost 1 base, and 15 bases lay in between. Variable domain in full (rest from reference TRBV2 and TRBJ1-1): EPEVTQTPSHQVTQMGQEVILRCVPISNHLYFYWYRQILGQKVEFLVSFYNNEISEKSEIFDDQFSVERPDGSNFTLKIRSTKLEDSAMYFCASKDTGPNTEAFFGQGTRLTVV.

The V call is TRBV5-1, the J call TRBJ2-5, with a weak D call TRBD2 (5 bases). This CDR3 spans 15 amino acids. CDR1 and CDR2 from the germline V gene are SGHRS and YFSETQ. Trimming removed 1 base at V and 2 bases at J, with 12 bases between. The CDR3 protein is CASSLNGVGQETQYF. The CDR3 nucleotides are TGCGCCAGCAGCTTGAACGGGGTAGGGCAAGAGACCCAGTACTTC.

As to this clone: This CDR3 is also generated by other DNA sequences in the sample. The chain has TRBV6-5 and TRBJ2-5, with D maybe TRBD2 (6 bases). The germline gives CDR1 MNHEY, CDR2 SVGAGI. This CDR3 is 12 amino acids long. V was clipped by 6 bases and J by 5 bases, with 10 bases between them. The CDR3 spells CASSPSGETQYF. CDR3 bases: TGTGCCAGCAGCCCGAGCGGGGAGACCCAGTACTTC.

This rearrangement joins TRBV7-8 to TRBJ1-2; D call uncertain. CDR3 size: 12 residues. V dropped 4 bases and J dropped 2 bases, with 5 bases sitting between them. Germline V CDR1 and CDR2: SGHVS, FQNEAQ. CDR3 DNA sequence: TGTGCCAGCAGCTCCCCCAACTATGGCTACACCTTC. This gives the protein CASSSPNYGYTF.

This sequence joins TRBV21-1 and TRBJ2-4. TRBV21-1 is shown as a pseudogene. The CDR3 is 11 residues long. The chain's CDR3 is CASTLLGVQYF. Here the CDR3 DNA reads TGTGCCTCGACACTTTTGGGGGTTCAGTACTTC.

Here the CDR3 reads CASSFQASGGRDTQYF. CDR3 DNA: TGCGCCAGCAGCTTCCAGGCTAGCGGGGGCCGGGATACGCAGTATTTT. The chain combines TRBV5-1 with TRBJ2-3; TRBD2 agrees at 10 bases. The CDR3 has 16 amino acids. Germline loops: CDR1 SGHRS, CDR2 YFSETQ. The junction had 9 bases not matched to a gene; V was cut back by 2 bases and J by 6 bases. Full variable domain (missing parts from reference TRBV5-1 and TRBJ2-3): KAGVTQTPRYLIKTRGQQVTLSCSPISGHRSVSWYQQTPGQGLQFLFEYFSETQRNKGNFPGRFSGRQFSNSRSEMNVSTLELGDSALYLCASSFQASGGRDTQYFGPGTRLTVL.

The table lists this clone with a few counts. The chain employs TRBV16 and TRBJ2-7; 7 nucleotides line up with TRBD1. CDR3 length: 14 residues. Trimming took 7 bases from V and 3 from J; bases not matched to a gene: 9. Germline lookup yields CDR1 KGHSY and CDR2 FQNENV. The DNA of the CDR3 is TGTGCCAGCATGACAAGACAGGGCGTCTACGAGCAGTACTTC. It yields the protein CASMTRQGVYEQYF.

The chain combines TRBV6-1 with TRBJ1-2, with a possible D match to TRBD1 (6 bases). CDR1 is MNHNS and CDR2 is SASEGT in the germline V gene. The V end was cut by 1 base, the J end by 7 bases, with 19 bases between. The CDR3 is 16 residues long. The CDR3 bases are TGTGCCAGCAGTGAAGTAGGCAGCGGACAGAGAGGTGGCTACACCTTC. Its translation is CASSEVGSGQRGGYTF.

The rearrangement links TRBV14 to TRBJ1-2; 10 bases are a match to TRBD1. The ends lost 5 bases at V and 5 bases at J; junction bases unmatched: 5. Germline CDR1 is SGHDN and CDR2 is FVKESK. This CDR3 has 14 amino acids. CDR3 residues: CASSSRTGGYGYTF. As DNA, the CDR3 is TGTGCCAGCAGCTCACGGACAGGGGGGTATGGCTACACCTTC.

The CDR3 sequence: CASSLSGVGNNEQFF. Written as DNA, the CDR3 is TGCGCCAGCAGTCTTAGCGGGGTAGGGAACAATGAGCAGTTCTTC. The chain carries TRBV5-1 and TRBJ2-1; TRBD2 agrees at 8 bases. The CDR3 runs to 15 residues. Germline CDR1 SGHRS, CDR2 YFSETQ. V trimming: 5 bases; J trimming: 5 bases; junction bases outside the gene matches: 9.

The V call is TRBV11-2, the J call TRBJ2-7; 9 bases line up with TRBD1. CDR1 and CDR2 from the germline V gene are SGHAT and FQNNGV. CDR3 length: 14 amino acids. V gave up 4 bases and J gave up 3 bases; unmatched junction bases: 4. The CDR3 bases are TGTGCCAGCAGCTCGGGACAGGGTAACTACGAGCAGTACTTC. As protein: CASSSGQGNYEQYF.

J is TRBJ1-1 and V is TRBV10-1; 9 bases align to TRBD1. CDR3 length: 14 amino acids. The germline V gene has CDR1 WNHNN and CDR2 SYGVQD (reference sequence). Trimming took 7 bases from V and 6 from J; bases not matched to a gene: 9. This CDR3 reads CASNQDRGMSEAFF. The CDR3 nucleotides are TGCGCCAGCAACCAGGACAGGGGTATGTCTGAAGCTTTCTTT.

The CDR3 here is CASSFNWDTEAFF. In DNA form, the CDR3 reads TGTGCCAGCAGTTTTAACTGGGACACTGAAGCTTTCTTT. The chain joins TRBV12-3 or TRBV12-4 to TRBJ1-1; no reliable D call. Trimming took off 3 bases at V and 3 bases at J, with 8 bases between the two ends. The CDR3 runs 13 residues.

The gene calls are TRBV11-2 and TRBJ2-7, with D possibly TRBD2 on 6 matching bases. Germline V CDR1 and CDR2: SGHAT, FQNNGV. CDR3 size: 14 residues. V lost 1 base and J 5 bases, leaving 12 bases between the germline ends. The CDR3 loop is CASSLAGVNNEQYF. CDR3 coding DNA: TGTGCCAGCAGCTTAGCGGGGGTTAACAACGAGCAGTACTTC.